The sequence of this T cell receptor (beta chain) was determined in a study of cytomegalovirus exposure and HLA in healthy donors. The ends lost 4 bases at V and 2 bases at J; junction bases unmatched: 2. CDR3 size: 14 residues. CDR1 is SGHAT, CDR2 FQNNGV, per germline. Primers: 60 Vbeta forward and 13 Jbeta reverse. Source study methods: In a later analysis, the count reached 76 million or so unique TCR beta chains, with 10 million to 14 million shared. The data were produced by immunoSEQ multiplex PCR, yet TCRdb's version contains in-frame clones alone and is incomplete. The DNA was the basis for D and trimming; V, J and clone size are from that table. The sample contains about 100,000 clones, roughly 73% of which appear only once.

The receptor comes from a man aged 25-45 years in good health and CMV-seronegative. The chain has TRBV11-2 and TRBJ1-2; 9 nucleotides agree with TRBD1. Sample: PBMCs. CDR3: CASSWTGENYGYTF. DNA for the CDR3: TGTGCCAGCAGCTGGACAGGGGAGAACTATGGCTACACCTTC.